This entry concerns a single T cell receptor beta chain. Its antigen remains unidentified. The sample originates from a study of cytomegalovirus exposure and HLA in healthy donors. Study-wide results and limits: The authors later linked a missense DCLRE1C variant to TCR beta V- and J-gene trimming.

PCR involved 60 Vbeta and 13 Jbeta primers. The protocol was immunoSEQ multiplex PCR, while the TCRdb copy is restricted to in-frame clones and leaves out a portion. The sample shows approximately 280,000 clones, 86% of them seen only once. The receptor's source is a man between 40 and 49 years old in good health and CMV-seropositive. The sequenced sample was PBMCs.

The CDR3 spells CASSPPGTDEQFF. CDR3 nucleotides: TGTGCCAGCAGCCCCCCGGGGACAGATGAGCAGTTCTTC. The genes are TRBV7-9 and TRBJ2-1, with 7 bases lining up with TRBD1. Trimming at V came to 5 bases and at J to 8 bases, leaving 6 bases not matched to a gene. The CDR3 contains 13 residues. The germline V gene encodes CDR1 SEHNR and CDR2 FQNEAQ (reference sequence). Supplemented by reference TRBV7-9 and TRBJ2-1, the full variable domain reads DTGVSQNPRHKITKRGQNVTFRCDPISEHNRLYWYRQTLGQGPEFLTYFQNEAQLEKSRLLSDRFSAERPKGSFSTLEIQRTEQGDSAMYLCASSPPGTDEQFFGPGTRLTVL.